This passage covers 16 T cell receptor beta chains from one sample sequenced in a study of OX40 agonist ivuxolimab in advanced cancers. Libraries came from the immunoSEQ multiplex PCR assay. In TCRdb, the immuneACCESS table is reduced to in-frame sequences with V and J assigned. These tables do not hold every clone; where another copy was compared, an unresolved V gene accounts for under half, and the others remain unexplained. The sample records roughly 110,000 clones, approximately 89% of which are singletons. Together, the top ten hold about 1.2% of the sample. The input for sequencing was CD4+ or CD8+ T cells sorted from blood, taken in a trial of the OX40 agonist ivuxolimab. The receptor set was obtained from an adult with an advanced solid tumor such as melanoma, head and neck, liver or kidney cancer.

J is TRBJ2-6 and V is TRBV25-1; maybe TRBD2 (5 bases). The CDR3 contains 16 residues. In germline, CDR1 is MGHDK, CDR2 SYGVNS. Trimming removed 3 bases at V and 0 bases at J, with 9 bases between. The CDR3 protein is CASSDSGSSGANVLTF. For the CDR3, the DNA is TGTGCCAGCAGTGATTCGGGAAGCTCTGGGGCCAACGTCCTGACTTTC.

This chain connects TRBV25-1 to TRBJ2-5; TRBD2 matches 12 bases. Trimming took 3 bases from V and 2 from J; bases not matched to a gene: 10. The CDR3 has 18 residues. Germline V gene sequence: CDR1 MGHDK, CDR2 SYGVNS. Here the CDR3 reads CASSDTSGRRGGQETQYF. The CDR3 DNA is TGTGCCAGCAGTGATACTAGCGGGAGGCGAGGTGGTCAAGAGACCCAGTACTTC.

The V and J genes are TRBV5-1 and TRBJ1-2; maybe TRBD1 (5 bases). There are 14 residues in the CDR3. Per germline, CDR1 SGHRS and CDR2 YFSETQ. The V gene lost 4 bases and the J gene lost 8 bases, with 18 bases spanning the gap. The CDR3 bases are TGCGCCAGCAGCCCGGACATATTTCAGGGCGGCTACACCTTC. Encoded protein: CASSPDIFQGGYTF.

This chain connects TRBV5-4 to TRBJ2-3; D possibly corresponds to TRBD2 (6 bases). V lost 4 bases to trimming and J lost 5 bases, with 14 bases between them. Germline CDR1 is SGHNT and CDR2 is YYREEE (reference sequence). The CDR3 loop spans 14 amino acids. CDR3 in amino acids: CASSVGGSIDTQYF. CDR3 nucleotides: TGTGCCAGCAGCGTCGGAGGGTCGATAGATACGCAGTATTTT.

The chain joins TRBV5-4 to TRBJ1-2; the match to TRBD1 covers 10 bases. V dropped 1 base and J dropped 8; count of bases not matched to a gene: 8. This CDR3 is 15 amino acids long. CDR1 is SGHNT, CDR2 YYREEE, per germline (reference sequence). The chain's CDR3 is CASSLPFGTGEGYTF. CDR3 DNA sequence: TGTGCCAGCAGCTTGCCTTTCGGGACAGGGGAAGGCTACACCTTC.

The rearrangement uses TRBV9 and TRBJ2-1; 11 positions match TRBD2. Germline values: CDR1 SGDLS, CDR2 YYNGEE. The CDR3 runs 16 residues. V trimming: 4 bases; J trimming: 7 bases; junction bases outside the gene matches: 10. The CDR3 is CASSPTGLAEGNEQFF. The CDR3 DNA reads TGTGCCAGCAGCCCAACGGGACTAGCGGAGGGTAATGAGCAGTTCTTC.

The chain combines TRBV28 with TRBJ1-1; D not certain. CDR3 length: 13 residues. CDR1 and CDR2 (germline): MDHEN, SYDVKM. V was pared by 2 bases and J by 4 bases, with 8 bases between. The CDR3, as DNA: TGTGCCAGCAGTTTAAACCCACTCACTGAAGCTTTCTTT. Its protein product is CASSLNPLTEAFF.

The chain couples TRBV5-1 to TRBJ2-2, with D perhaps matching TRBD1 (5 bases). CDR3 length: 15 residues. Germline CDR1 and CDR2: SGHRS and YFSETQ. Trimming removed 1 base at V and 1 base at J, with 8 bases between. CDR3 sequence reads: CASSLPQGNTGELFF. The CDR3 coding sequence is TGCGCCAGCAGCTTGCCCCAGGGGAACACCGGGGAGCTGTTTTTT. Drawing the rest from reference TRBV5-1 and TRBJ2-2, the complete variable domain is KAGVTQTPRYLIKTRGQQVTLSCSPISGHRSVSWYQQTPGQGLQFLFEYFSETQRNKGNFPGRFSGRQFSNSRSEMNVSTLELGDSALYLCASSLPQGNTGELFFGEGSRLTVL.

This rearrangement joins TRBV9 to TRBJ2-7, with TRBD2 identical over 9 bases. V lost 0 bases and J lost 6; bases outside the gene matches: 7. Germline V CDR1 and CDR2: SGDLS, YYNGEE. The CDR3 has 15 residues. The chain's CDR3 is CASSVDGTSSREQYF. The CDR3 DNA reads TGTGCCAGCAGCGTAGACGGGACTAGCTCCCGCGAGCAGTACTTC.

The genes are TRBV7-3 and TRBJ2-1; weak D call: TRBD2 (6 bases). CDR3 length equals 15 residues. V was trimmed by 5 bases and J by 3 bases, leaving 14 bases between them. Germline V gives CDR1 SGHTA, CDR2 FQGTGA. The CDR3 sequence is CASSKEGGSYNEQFF. CDR3 DNA: TGTGCCAGCAGCAAGGAGGGAGGTAGCTACAATGAGCAGTTCTTC.

The V call is TRBV4-2, the J call TRBJ2-7, with 8 bases aligning to TRBD2. Losses at the gene ends were 1 base for V and 1 base for J; bases not matched to a gene: 3. The CDR3 covers 15 residues. CDR1 is LGHNA, CDR2 YNFKEQ, per germline. CDR3 sequence reads: CASSQATSVSYEQYF. The CDR3 bases are TGTGCCAGCAGCCAAGCGACTAGCGTTTCCTACGAGCAGTACTTC.

The rearrangement uses TRBV18 and TRBJ1-1, with D perhaps matching TRBD1 (5 bases). V was shortened by 6 bases and J by 5 bases, with 16 bases between the two germline ends. This CDR3 is built from 14 residues. CDR1 is KGHSH, CDR2 LQKENI, per germline. DNA for the CDR3: TGTGCCAGCTCCCCAGGGATGGAAGGGACTGAAGCTTTCTTT. Its protein product is CASSPGMEGTEAFF.

The rearrangement links TRBV19 to TRBJ2-1; 8 nucleotides agree with TRBD2. Losses at the gene ends were 7 bases for V and 2 bases for J; bases not matched to a gene: 7. This CDR3 comprises 15 residues. The germline CDR1 and CDR2 sequences are LNHDA and SQIVND (reference sequence). CDR3 protein: CASTDGRAPYNEQFF. DNA for the CDR3: TGTGCCAGTACCGACGGGAGGGCCCCCTACAATGAGCAGTTCTTC.

This clone was counted once. V gene TRBV9 combines with J gene TRBJ2-1; weak D call: TRBD1 (6 bases). The CDR3 has 16 residues. CDR1 and CDR2 from the germline V gene are SGDLS and YYNGEE. The V gene lost 2 bases and the J gene lost 1 base, with 13 bases spanning the gap. CDR3 residues: CASSVLTGTSYNEQFF. In DNA form, the CDR3 reads TGTGCCAGCAGCGTTCTCACAGGGACGTCCTACAATGAGCAGTTCTTC.

This clone occurred a few times. V gene TRBV14 combines with J gene TRBJ1-1; no clear D gene. This CDR3 is built from 14 residues. Germline V CDR1 and CDR2: SGHDN, FVKESK. V was cut by 4 bases and J by 7 bases, with 16 bases left in between. As DNA, the CDR3 is TGTGCCAGCAGCCCCTCCTCGCCCCCATATGAAGCTTTCTTT. It yields the protein CASSPSSPPYEAFF.

This rearrangement joins TRBV7-1 to TRBJ2-2, with D unclear. TRBV7-1 carries the ORF label, with uncertain function. The V end lost 5 bases, the J end lost 4 bases, and 14 bases lay between the germline ends. The CDR3 is made up of 15 amino acids. The CDR3 bases are TGTGCCAGCAGCCCAACGAGGCCCACCACCGGGGAGCTGTTTTTT. It translates to CASSPTRPTTGELFF.